This passage covers 6 T cell receptor beta chains from one sample sequenced in a study of T cells after yellow fever vaccination. TCRdb re-analysed the 5' RACE reads in MiXCR, keeping a single row per CDR3 protein. The sample lists some 340,000 distinct CDR3 sequences, about 10% seen once, with around 3.2% in the top ten. Specimen: CD4+ T cells sorted from PBMCs, collected 45 days after the yellow fever booster vaccination. These receptor sequences come from a man aged 18 to 29 who received the YFV17D yellow fever vaccine.

V is TRBV29-1 and J is TRBJ1-4; 7 bases are a match to TRBD1. Trimming took 4 bases from V and 5 from J; bases not matched to a gene: 4. CDR3 length equals 13 residues. CDR1 and CDR2 (germline): SQVTM, ANQGSEA. As DNA, the CDR3 is TGCAGCGTTGCCAGGGGACAGAATGAAAAACTGTTTTTT. The encoded protein is CSVARGQNEKLFF.

This clonotype was seen only a few times. The chain employs TRBV20-1 and TRBJ1-6; 8 bases match TRBD1. There are 15 residues in the CDR3. Trimming cost V 0 bases and J 9 bases; bases outside gene matches: 7. CDR1 and CDR2 from the germline V gene are DFQATT and SNEGSKA (reference sequence). CDR3 nucleotides: TGCAGTGCTAGAGATTATCCAGGGGGCATTTCACCCCTCCACTTT. It is translated as CSARDYPGGISPLHF.

The genes are TRBV7-2 and TRBJ1-4; TRBD1 might be the D (6 bases). Trimming pared 2 bases from V and 8 bases from J, leaving 9 bases between. Germline V CDR1 and CDR2: SGHTA, FQGNSA. The CDR3 consists of 13 residues. In nucleotides, the CDR3 is TGTGCCAGCAGCTTATGGACAGCCGAAAAACTGTTTTTT. Translating it yields CASSLWTAEKLFF.

This clonotype was observed a handful of times. The gene calls are TRBV7-2 and TRBJ2-1; D is possibly TRBD2 (6 bases). This CDR3 comprises 15 residues. Trimming shortened V by 0 bases and J by 8 bases, and 14 bases separated the two germline ends. Germline assignment: CDR1 SGHTA and CDR2 FQGNSA. CDR3: CASSLALGGGDEQFF. DNA for the CDR3: TGTGCCAGCAGCTTAGCGTTGGGGGGTGGCGATGAGCAGTTCTTC.

This chain connects TRBV12-3 or TRBV12-4 to TRBJ2-1; 10 nucleotides match TRBD2. V lost 2 bases and J lost 9; bases outside the gene matches: 7. The CDR3 spans 15 residues. The CDR3 DNA is TGTGCCAGCAGTTTATGGAGCGGGGGGGCCGGTGAGCAGTTCTTC. It codes for CASSLWSGGAGEQFF.

The sample holds a few counts of this clonotype. The V call is TRBV7-6, the J call TRBJ1-1; the D is unclear. CDR1 SGHVS and CDR2 FNYEAQ come from the germline V gene. Trimming cost V 3 bases and J 3 bases, with 17 bases left between them. The length of the CDR3 is 16 residues. CDR3 coding DNA: TGTGCCAGCAGCTTGTCAAGATTGACCCTTCACACTGAAGCTTTCTTT. Translated: CASSLSRLTLHTEAFF.